This T cell receptor (beta chain) was identified during a study of cytomegalovirus exposure and HLA in healthy donors. Study-level results: Using a false discovery rate of 0.05, a later analysis showed that approximately 16,000 TCR beta sequences were associated with HLA alleles.

Nominal health characterized the donors when sampled, though unrecorded immune exposures were likely. The CDR3 spans 15 residues. Trimming took 0 bases from V and 2 from J, leaving 6 bases between them. Germline V CDR1 and CDR2: SGHNT, YYREEE (reference sequence). Comment on this clone: The antigen remains unidentified.

PCR employed 60 Vbeta and 13 Jbeta primers. The repertoire was sequenced with immunoSEQ multiplex PCR; TCRdb's copy has only in-frame clones and lacks some. The sample contains 100,000 or so clones, 81% of which appear only once. This TCR came from a man aged 40-49 years in good health and CMV-seropositive. The sequenced sample consisted of PBMCs. The chain uses TRBV5-4 and TRBJ2-6; D remains ambiguous. CDR3 sequence (DNA): TGTGCCAGCAGCTTGGGGGCACCTGGGGCCAACGTCCTGACTTTC. It translates to CASSLGAPGANVLTF.